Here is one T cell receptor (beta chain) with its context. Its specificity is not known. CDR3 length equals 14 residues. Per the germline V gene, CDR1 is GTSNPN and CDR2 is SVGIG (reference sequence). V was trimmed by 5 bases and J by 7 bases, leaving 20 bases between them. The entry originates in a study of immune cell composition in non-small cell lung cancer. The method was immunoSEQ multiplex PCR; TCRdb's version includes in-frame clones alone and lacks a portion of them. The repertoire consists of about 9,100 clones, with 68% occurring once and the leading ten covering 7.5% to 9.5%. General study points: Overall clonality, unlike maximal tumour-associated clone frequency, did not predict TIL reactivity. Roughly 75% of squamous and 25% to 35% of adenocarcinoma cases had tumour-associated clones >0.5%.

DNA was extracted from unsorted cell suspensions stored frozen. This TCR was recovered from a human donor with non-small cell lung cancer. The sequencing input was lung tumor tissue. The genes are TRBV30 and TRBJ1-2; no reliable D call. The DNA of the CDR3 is TGTGCCTGGCAGTCCGGGGAAGTAATTAGTGGCTACACCTTC. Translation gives CAWQSGEVISGYTF. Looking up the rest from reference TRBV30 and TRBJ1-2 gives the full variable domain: SQTIHQWPATLVQPVGSPLSLECTVEGTSNPNLYWYRQAAGRGLQLLFYSVGIGQISSEVPQNLSASRPQDRQFILSSKKLLLSDSGFYLCAWQSGEVISGYTFGSGTRLTVV.